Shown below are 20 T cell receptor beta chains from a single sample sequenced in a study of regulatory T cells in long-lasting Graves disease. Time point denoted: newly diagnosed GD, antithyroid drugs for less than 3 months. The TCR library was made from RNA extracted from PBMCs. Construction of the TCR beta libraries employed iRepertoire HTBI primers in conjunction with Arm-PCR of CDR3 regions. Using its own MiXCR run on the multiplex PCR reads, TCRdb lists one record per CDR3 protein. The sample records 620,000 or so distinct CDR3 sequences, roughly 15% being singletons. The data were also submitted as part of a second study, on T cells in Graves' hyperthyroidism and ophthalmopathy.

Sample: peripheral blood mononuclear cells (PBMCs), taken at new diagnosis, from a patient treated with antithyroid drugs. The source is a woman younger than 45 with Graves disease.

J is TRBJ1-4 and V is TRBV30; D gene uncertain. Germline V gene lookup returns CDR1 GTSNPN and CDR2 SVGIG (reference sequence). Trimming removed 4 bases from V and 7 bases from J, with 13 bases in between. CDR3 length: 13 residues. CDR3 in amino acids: CAWTGQGPEKLFF. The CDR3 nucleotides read TGTGCCTGGACAGGCCAAGGGCCTGAAAAACTGTTTTTT.

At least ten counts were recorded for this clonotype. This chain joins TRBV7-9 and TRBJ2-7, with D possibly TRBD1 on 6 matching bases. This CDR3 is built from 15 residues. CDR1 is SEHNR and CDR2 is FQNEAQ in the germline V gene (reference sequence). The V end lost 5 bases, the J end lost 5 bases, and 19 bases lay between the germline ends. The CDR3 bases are TGTGCCAGCAGCCAAAAATCAGGGGTGTTCCACGAGCAGTACTTC. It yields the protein CASSQKSGVFHEQYF.

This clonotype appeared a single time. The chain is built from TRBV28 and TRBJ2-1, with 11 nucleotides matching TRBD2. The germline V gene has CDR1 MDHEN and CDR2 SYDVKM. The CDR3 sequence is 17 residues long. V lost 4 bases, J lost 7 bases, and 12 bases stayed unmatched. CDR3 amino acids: CASSSGELAGGLNEQFF. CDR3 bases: TGTGCCAGCAGTTCCGGGGAATTAGCGGGAGGGCTTAATGAGCAGTTCTTC.

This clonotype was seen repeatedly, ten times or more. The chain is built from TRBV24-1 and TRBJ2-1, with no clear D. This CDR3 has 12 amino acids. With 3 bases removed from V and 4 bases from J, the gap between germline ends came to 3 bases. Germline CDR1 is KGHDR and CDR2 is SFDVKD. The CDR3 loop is CATSDRYNEQFF. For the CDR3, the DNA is TGTGCCACCAGTGATAGGTACAATGAGCAGTTCTTC.

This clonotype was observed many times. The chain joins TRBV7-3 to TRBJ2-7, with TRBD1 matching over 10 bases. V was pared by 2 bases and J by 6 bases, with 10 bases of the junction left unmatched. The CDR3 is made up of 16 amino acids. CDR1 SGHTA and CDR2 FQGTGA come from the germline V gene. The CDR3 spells CASSLVGGTGAPEQYF. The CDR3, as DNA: TGTGCCAGCAGCTTAGTTGGTGGGACAGGGGCCCCCGAGCAGTACTTC.

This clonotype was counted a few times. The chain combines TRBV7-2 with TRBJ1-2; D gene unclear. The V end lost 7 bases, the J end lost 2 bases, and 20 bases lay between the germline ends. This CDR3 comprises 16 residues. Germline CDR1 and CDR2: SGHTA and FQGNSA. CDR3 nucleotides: TGTGCCAGCACCTTCACCCCGGGTCAAGGGAACTATGGCTACACCTTC. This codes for CASTFTPGQGNYGYTF.

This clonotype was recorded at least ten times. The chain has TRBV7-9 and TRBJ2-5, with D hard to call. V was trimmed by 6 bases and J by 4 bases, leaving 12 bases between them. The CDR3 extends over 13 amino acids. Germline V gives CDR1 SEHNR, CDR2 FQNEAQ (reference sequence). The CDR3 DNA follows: TGTGCCAGCAGAACAGAGGAGCGAGAGACCCAGTACTTC. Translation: CASRTEERETQYF.

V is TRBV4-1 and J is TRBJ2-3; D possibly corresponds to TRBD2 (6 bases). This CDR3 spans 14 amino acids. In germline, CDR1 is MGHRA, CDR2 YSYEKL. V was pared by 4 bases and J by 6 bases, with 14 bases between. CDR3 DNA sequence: TGCGCCAGCAGCCCAAAGCGGGCCGCGGATACGCAGTATTTT. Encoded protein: CASSPKRAADTQYF.

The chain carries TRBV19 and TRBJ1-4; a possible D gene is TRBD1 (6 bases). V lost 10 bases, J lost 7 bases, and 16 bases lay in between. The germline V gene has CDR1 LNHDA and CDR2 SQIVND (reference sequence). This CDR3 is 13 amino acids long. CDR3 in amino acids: CATSPDSIEKLFF. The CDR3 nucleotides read TGTGCCACCTCCCCGGACAGTATTGAAAAACTGTTTTTT.

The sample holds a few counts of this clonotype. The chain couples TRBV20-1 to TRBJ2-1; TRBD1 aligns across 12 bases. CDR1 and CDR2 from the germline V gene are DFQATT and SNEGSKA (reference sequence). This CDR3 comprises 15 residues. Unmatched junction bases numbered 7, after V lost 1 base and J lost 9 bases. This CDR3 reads CSARGVGTGGGEQFF. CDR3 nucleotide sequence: TGCAGTGCTAGAGGGGTCGGGACAGGGGGCGGTGAGCAGTTCTTC.

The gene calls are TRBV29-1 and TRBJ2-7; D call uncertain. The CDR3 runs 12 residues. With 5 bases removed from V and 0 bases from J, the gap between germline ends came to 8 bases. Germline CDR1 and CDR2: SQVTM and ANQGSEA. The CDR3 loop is CSVSGSSYEQYF. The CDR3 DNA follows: TGCAGCGTTTCCGGTTCCTCCTACGAGCAGTACTTC.

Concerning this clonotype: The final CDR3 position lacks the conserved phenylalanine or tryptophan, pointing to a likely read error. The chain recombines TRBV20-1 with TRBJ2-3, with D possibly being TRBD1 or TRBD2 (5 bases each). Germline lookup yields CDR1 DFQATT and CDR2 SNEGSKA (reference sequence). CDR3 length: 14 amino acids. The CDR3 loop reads CSLTRGGYTDTQYS. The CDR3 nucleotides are TGCAGCCTGACCCGGGGCGGGTACACAGATACGCAGTATTCT.

The CDR3 loop is CASSSGLIGEQYF. Here the CDR3 DNA reads TGTGCCAGCAGCTCAGGATTGATAGGCGAGCAGTACTTC. V and J are TRBV7-9 and TRBJ2-7; D call uncertain. The germline V gene encodes CDR1 SEHNR and CDR2 FQNEAQ (reference sequence). The CDR3 is 13 residues long. V lost 4 bases and J lost 6, with 13 bases in between.

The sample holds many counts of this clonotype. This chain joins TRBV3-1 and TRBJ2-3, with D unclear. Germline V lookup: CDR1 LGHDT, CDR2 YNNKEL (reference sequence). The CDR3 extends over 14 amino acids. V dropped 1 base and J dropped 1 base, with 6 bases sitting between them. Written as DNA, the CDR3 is TGTGCCAGCAGCCAAGGACTCGGCACAGATACGCAGTATTTT. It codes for CASSQGLGTDTQYF.

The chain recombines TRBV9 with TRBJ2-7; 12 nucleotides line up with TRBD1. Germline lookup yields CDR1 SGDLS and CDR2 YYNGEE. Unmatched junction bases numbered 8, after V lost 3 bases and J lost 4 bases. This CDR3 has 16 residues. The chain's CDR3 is CASSAYLGQGAYEQYF. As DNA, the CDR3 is TGTGCCAGCAGCGCCTACTTGGGACAGGGGGCGTACGAGCAGTACTTC.

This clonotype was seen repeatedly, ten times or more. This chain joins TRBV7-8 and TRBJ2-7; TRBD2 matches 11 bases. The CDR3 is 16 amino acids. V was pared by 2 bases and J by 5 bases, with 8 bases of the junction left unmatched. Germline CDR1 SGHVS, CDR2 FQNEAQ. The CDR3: CASSLKVLAGVHEQYF. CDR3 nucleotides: TGTGCCAGCAGCTTAAAAGTACTAGCGGGAGTCCACGAGCAGTACTTC.

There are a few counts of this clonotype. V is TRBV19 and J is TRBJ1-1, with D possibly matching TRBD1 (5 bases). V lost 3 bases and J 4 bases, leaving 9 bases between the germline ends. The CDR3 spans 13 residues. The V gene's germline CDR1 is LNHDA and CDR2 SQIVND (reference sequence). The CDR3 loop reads CASSISQGTEAFF. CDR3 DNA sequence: TGTGCCAGTAGTATTTCGCAGGGCACTGAAGCTTTCTTT.

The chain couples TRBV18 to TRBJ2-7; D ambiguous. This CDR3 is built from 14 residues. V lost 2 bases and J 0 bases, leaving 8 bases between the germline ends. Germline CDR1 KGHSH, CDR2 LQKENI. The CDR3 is CASSPDGPSYEQYF. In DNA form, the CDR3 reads TGTGCCAGCTCACCAGACGGTCCCTCCTACGAGCAGTACTTC.

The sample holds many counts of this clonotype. As DNA, the CDR3 is TGTGCCAGCAGCTTTGGCTGGGGCTACACCTTC. It specifies CASSFGWGYTF. The chain links TRBV28 to TRBJ1-2; unclear D gene. Germline V lookup: CDR1 MDHEN, CDR2 SYDVKM. This CDR3 has 11 amino acids. V gave up 6 bases and J gave up 8 bases, with 10 bases separating them.

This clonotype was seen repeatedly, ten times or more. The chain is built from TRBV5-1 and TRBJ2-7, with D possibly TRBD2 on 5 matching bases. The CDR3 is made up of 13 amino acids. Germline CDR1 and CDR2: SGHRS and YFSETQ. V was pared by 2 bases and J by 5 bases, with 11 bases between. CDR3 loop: CASSFRGNDEQYF. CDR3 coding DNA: TGCGCCAGCAGCTTCCGAGGGAATGACGAGCAGTACTTC.